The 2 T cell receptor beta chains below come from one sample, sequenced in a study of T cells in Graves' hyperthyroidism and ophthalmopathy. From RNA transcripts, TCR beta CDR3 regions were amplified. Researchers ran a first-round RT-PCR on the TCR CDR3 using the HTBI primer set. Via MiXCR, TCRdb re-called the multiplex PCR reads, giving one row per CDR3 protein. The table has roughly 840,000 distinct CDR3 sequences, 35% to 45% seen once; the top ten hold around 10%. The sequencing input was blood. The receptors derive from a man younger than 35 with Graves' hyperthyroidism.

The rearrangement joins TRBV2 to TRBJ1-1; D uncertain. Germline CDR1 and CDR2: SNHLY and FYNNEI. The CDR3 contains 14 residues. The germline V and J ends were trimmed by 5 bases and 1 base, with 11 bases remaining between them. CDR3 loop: CASSFKGGNTEAFF. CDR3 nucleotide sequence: TGTGCCAGCAGTTTTAAGGGAGGGAACACTGAAGCTTTCTTT.

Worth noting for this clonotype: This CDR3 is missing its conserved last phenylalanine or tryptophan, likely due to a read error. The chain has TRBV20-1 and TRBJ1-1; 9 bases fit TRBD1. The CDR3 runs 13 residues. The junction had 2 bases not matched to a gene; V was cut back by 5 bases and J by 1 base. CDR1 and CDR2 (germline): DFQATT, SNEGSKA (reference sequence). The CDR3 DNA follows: TGCAGTGCTGCGGGACAGGGGAACACTGAAGCTTTCCTT. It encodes CSAAGQGNTEAFL.